The 20 T cell receptor beta chains listed next were all sequenced from one sample in a study of T-cell memory formation after mild COVID-19 (dated by TCRdb to the early 2020s). Library creation used 5' RACE. The sequencer listed for this sample is Illumina NovaSeq 6000. The public reads were reanalyzed by TCRdb: fastp trimming at Q25, MiXCR alignment, in-frame beta chains only. Records with the same CDR3 protein are collapsed into one entry carrying the most frequent genes and DNA. This sample gives about 620,000 distinct CDR3 sequences in total; about a sixth of them show up just once. The ten most abundant clones make up 12% of the sample. Sequencing input: PBMCs or a T cell subset sorted from them (not recorded which). These receptors came from an adult woman who had mild COVID-19 (a few samples of this study predate the infection). The sample titles of this study are shuffled in the database, so cell type and time point are left out; the donor was told from shared clones.

This clonotype is a singleton in its sample. CDR3 nucleotides: TGTGCCAGCGGACCTCTGCGGGCTTCCACCATATATTTT. As protein: CASGPLRASTIYF. The rearrangement uses TRBV7-2 and TRBJ1-3; D is undetermined. The germline CDR1 and CDR2 sequences are SGHTA and FQGNSA. The V gene lost 8 bases and the J gene lost 9 bases, with 17 bases spanning the gap. The CDR3 runs 13 residues.

This clonotype was seen more than once but under ten times. The chain has TRBV4-1 and TRBJ2-6; D ambiguous. The V gene lost 1 base and the J gene lost 1 base, with 5 bases spanning the gap. CDR1 MGHRA and CDR2 YSYEKL come from the germline V gene. This CDR3 has 15 residues. DNA of the CDR3: TGCGCCAGCAGCCAAGTTCCATCTGGGGCCAACGTCCTGACTTTC. Residues: CASSQVPSGANVLTF.

The chain couples TRBV29-1 to TRBJ2-7, with unresolved D. The CDR3 has 13 residues. V lost 4 bases and J 2 bases, leaving 12 bases between the germline ends. CDR1 and CDR2 from the germline V gene are SQVTM and ANQGSEA. The CDR3 sequence: CSVAYGPPYEQYF. The DNA for the CDR3 is TGCAGCGTTGCGTATGGACCACCCTACGAGCAGTACTTC.

This clonotype appeared a few times. This rearrangement joins TRBV20-1 to TRBJ1-1, with D hard to call. The CDR3 length is 14 residues. Trimming took 0 bases from V and 1 from J, leaving 9 bases between them. Germline V lookup: CDR1 DFQATT, CDR2 SNEGSKA (reference sequence). CDR3 sequence: CSARESGRNTEAFF. For the CDR3, the DNA is TGCAGTGCTAGAGAAAGTGGGAGGAACACTGAAGCTTTCTTT.

The gene calls are TRBV5-1 and TRBJ2-5, with D possibly matching TRBD1 (6 bases). This CDR3 is 14 amino acids long. The ends were cut back, 6 bases at V and 2 bases at J, with 14 bases in the middle. Germline V gene sequence: CDR1 SGHRS, CDR2 YFSETQ. Written as DNA, the CDR3 is TGCGCCAGCACCTTACAGGGTCAACAAGAGACCCAGTACTTC. Its protein is CASTLQGQQETQYF. The whole variable domain, remainder taken from reference TRBV5-1 and TRBJ2-5, is KAGVTQTPRYLIKTRGQQVTLSCSPISGHRSVSWYQQTPGQGLQFLFEYFSETQRNKGNFPGRFSGRQFSNSRSEMNVSTLELGDSALYLCASTLQGQQETQYFGPGTRLLVL.

This clonotype has more than one count but fewer than ten. V gene TRBV7-3 combines with J gene TRBJ1-2; TRBD1 agrees at 10 bases. There are 16 residues in the CDR3. The V gene's germline CDR1 is SGHTA and CDR2 FQGTGA. V lost 3 bases and J lost 4; bases outside the gene matches: 8. The chain's CDR3 is CASSLTSGTGVYGYTF. The CDR3 DNA reads as TGTGCCAGCAGCTTGACTTCTGGGACAGGGGTCTATGGCTACACCTTC.

This chain joins TRBV3-1 and TRBJ2-7, with D possibly matching TRBD2 (5 bases). Per germline, CDR1 LGHDT and CDR2 YNNKEL (reference sequence). The CDR3 sequence is 15 residues long. The V and J ends lost 4 bases and 2 bases respectively, with 15 bases between them. The CDR3 DNA reads TGTGCCAGCAGCCGAGGACTCGCGGAGCCCTACGAGCAGTACTTC. Translating gives CASSRGLAEPYEQYF.

On this clonotype: This may come from a read error, since a much larger clone is one base off. Because the CDR3 is missing its conserved closing phenylalanine or tryptophan, this is likely a read error. The V gene is TRBV7-9, the J gene TRBJ2-3; 10 bases line up with TRBD1. V was pared by 1 base and J by 5 bases, with 6 bases of the junction left unmatched. Germline CDR1 is SEHNR and CDR2 is FQNEAQ (reference sequence). There are 16 residues in the CDR3. CDR3: CASSLGPDRGQDTQYS. In DNA form, the CDR3 reads TGTGCCAGCAGCTTAGGGCCCGACAGGGGGCAAGATACGCAGTATTCT.

This sequence joins TRBV7-6 and TRBJ2-3; 8 bases line up with TRBD2. Per germline, CDR1 SGHVS and CDR2 FNYEAQ. This CDR3 is 19 amino acids long. The J segment lost 2 bases and the V segment lost 2 bases, leaving 15 bases of the junction unmatched. The CDR3 here is CASSLSLPGASGLTDTQYF. CDR3 in DNA: TGTGCCAGCAGCTTAAGTCTTCCGGGGGCTAGCGGGCTCACAGATACGCAGTATTTT.

This clonotype was recorded once. V gene TRBV11-2 combines with J gene TRBJ2-5, with a tentative D call TRBD1 (7 bases). The germline gives CDR1 SGHAT, CDR2 FQNNGV. CDR3 size: 15 residues. V lost 5 bases and J lost 2, with 15 bases in between. CDR3 region: CASSTRTGGQETQYF. CDR3 coding DNA: TGTGCCAGCAGCACACGGACAGGAGGGCAAGAGACCCAGTACTTC.

The V call is TRBV12-3 or TRBV12-4, the J call TRBJ1-2, with D possibly TRBD1 on 5 matching bases. The V end was cut by 5 bases, the J end by 4 bases, with 17 bases between. The CDR3 consists of 15 residues. As DNA, the CDR3 is TGTGCCAGCAGTCCCCAAAATCAGGGCGGCTATGGCTACACCTTC. It codes for CASSPQNQGGYGYTF.

This clonotype was seen a few times. This chain uses TRBV7-6 with TRBJ1-2; TRBD1 is a possible D gene (5 bases). Trimming removed 2 bases from V and 4 bases from J, with 17 bases in between. The CDR3 length is 16 residues. The V gene's germline CDR1 is SGHVS and CDR2 FNYEAQ. The CDR3 loop reads CASSLTGGARGYGYTF. The CDR3 nucleotides are TGTGCCAGCAGCTTAACCGGGGGAGCGCGGGGCTATGGCTACACCTTC. Variable domain in full (rest from reference TRBV7-6 and TRBJ1-2): GAGVSQSPRYKVTKRGQDVALRCDPISGHVSLYWYRQALGQGPEFLTYFNYEAQQDKSGLPNDRFSAERPEGSISTLTIQRTEQRDSAMYRCASSLTGGARGYGYTFGSGTRLTVV.

V usage is TRBV24-1 and J usage is TRBJ1-5, with D perhaps TRBD1 (6 bases). The germline gives CDR1 KGHDR, CDR2 SFDVKD. The CDR3 is 14 residues long. V lost 5 bases and J lost 4, with 11 bases in between. The CDR3 region is CATSAQGPNQPQHF. CDR3 nucleotides: TGTGCCACCAGTGCCCAGGGGCCGAATCAGCCCCAGCATTTT.

V usage is TRBV14 and J usage is TRBJ1-1; D is ambiguous. The CDR3 has 13 residues. V dropped 3 bases and J dropped 1 base, with 6 bases sitting between them. Germline CDR1 SGHDN, CDR2 FVKESK. In DNA, the CDR3 is TGTGCCAGCAGCCAGTTGTCGAACACTGAAGCTTTCTTT. It is translated as CASSQLSNTEAFF.

A few counts support this clonotype. This sequence joins TRBV20-1 and TRBJ1-5; TRBD1 agrees at 10 bases. J lost 0 bases, V lost 0 bases, and 8 bases had no gene match. The CDR3 sequence is 18 residues long. Germline assignment: CDR1 DFQATT and CDR2 SNEGSKA (reference sequence). The CDR3 nucleotides read TGCAGTGCTAGAGATCAGGGCCGGACAGGGGGTAGCAATCAGCCCCAGCATTTT. Its protein is CSARDQGRTGGSNQPQHF.

This chain connects TRBV7-2 to TRBJ2-7; D is perhaps TRBD1 (5 bases). The CDR3 runs to 15 residues. The V gene's germline CDR1 is SGHTA and CDR2 FQGNSA. V was cut by 1 base and J by 7 bases, with 17 bases left in between. The CDR3 DNA follows: TGTGCCAGCAGCTTAGGGGGCAGGGCCTTAGGGGAGCAGTACTTC. The encoded protein is CASSLGGRALGEQYF.

This clonotype was recorded a few times. CDR3 sequence: CASSFGHLIRTGVEQYF. In nucleotides, the CDR3 is TGCGCCAGCAGCTTCGGACACCTGATTCGTACAGGGGTAGAGCAGTACTTC. The chain uses TRBV5-1 and TRBJ2-7; TRBD1 aligns across 7 bases. The CDR3 is 17 residues long. Germline CDR1 reads SGHRS; CDR2 reads YFSETQ. Trimming removed 2 bases from V and 7 bases from J; junction bases left unmatched: 18.

Many counts were recorded for this clonotype. The chain links TRBV6-5 to TRBJ2-7; no firm D call. The V gene's germline CDR1 is MNHEY and CDR2 SVGAGI. Trimming shortened V by 5 bases and J by 5 bases, and 16 bases separated the two germline ends. This CDR3 has 14 amino acids. CDR3 in amino acids: CASSTHGTANEQYF. The CDR3 DNA is TGTGCCAGCAGTACCCACGGTACGGCCAACGAGCAGTACTTC.

The chain couples TRBV12-3 or TRBV12-4 to TRBJ2-1; D possibly corresponds to TRBD1 (5 bases). Trimming removed 6 bases at V and 6 bases at J, with 12 bases between. The CDR3 sequence is 13 residues long. The CDR3 nucleotides read TGTGCCAGCAGCCCACTGACAGTCAATGAGCAGTTCTTC. This gives the protein CASSPLTVNEQFF.

The chain carries TRBV4-1 and TRBJ2-3, with unresolved D. Germline V gives CDR1 MGHRA, CDR2 YSYEKL. CDR3 length: 15 residues. The germline V and J ends were trimmed by 4 bases and 2 bases, with 13 bases remaining between them. Here the CDR3 reads CASSPSDPDTDTQYF. The CDR3 DNA reads as TGCGCCAGCAGCCCCTCGGACCCCGACACAGATACGCAGTATTTT.